Listed here are 8 T cell receptor beta chains from one sample, sequenced in a study of CD8 T cells in Susac syndrome. Random hexamers served to reverse transcribe about 0.45 to 1 ug RNA. One entry per CDR3 protein results from TCRdb running MiXCR on the immunoSEQ multiplex PCR reads. The sample has about 280,000 distinct CDR3 sequences; roughly 85% are singletons. Sample: CD8+ T cells from PBMCs. These receptors were obtained from a human donor with multiple sclerosis.

The chain has TRBV24-1 and TRBJ2-5; 13 nucleotides agree with TRBD2. The CDR3 loop spans 17 amino acids. Per germline, CDR1 KGHDR and CDR2 SFDVKD. The V segment lost 4 bases and the J segment 5 bases; nucleotides outside the gene matches: 9. DNA of the CDR3: TGTGCCACCAGTGAGTTGCCCGGACTAGCGGGAGTGGAGACCCAGTACTTC. It translates to CATSELPGLAGVETQYF.

This chain links TRBV11-2 with TRBJ1-1; D unresolved. V lost 2 bases to trimming and J lost 1 base, with 11 bases between them. CDR3 length: 15 residues. The germline gives CDR1 SGHAT, CDR2 FQNNGV. The CDR3, as DNA: TGTGCCAGCAGCTTATTTCGGACGGCGAACACTGAAGCTTTCTTT. Translation: CASSLFRTANTEAFF.

The V and J genes are TRBV30 and TRBJ1-1; D is unclear. The CDR3 runs 11 residues. From germline, CDR1 is GTSNPN and CDR2 SVGIG (reference sequence). Trimming took 3 bases from V and 5 from J, leaving 7 bases between them. In nucleotides, the CDR3 is TGTGCCTGGAGCAGACGGACTGAAGCTTTCTTT. It translates to CAWSRRTEAFF.

The CDR3 region is CASSEDFNQPQHF. The CDR3 region has the DNA TGCGCCAGCAGTGAAGATTTTAATCAGCCCCAGCATTTT. This chain joins TRBV10-1 and TRBJ1-5; D not resolved. This CDR3 comprises 13 residues. Germline V CDR1 and CDR2: WNHNN, SYGVQD (reference sequence). V was shortened by 3 bases and J by 4 bases, with 7 bases between the two germline ends.

This chain uses TRBV27 with TRBJ2-7; D perhaps matches TRBD1 (6 bases). Trimming took 3 bases from V and 7 from J, leaving 13 bases between them. From germline, CDR1 is MNHEY and CDR2 SMNVEV (reference sequence). This CDR3 contains 13 residues. In DNA, the CDR3 is TGTGCCAGCAGTTTTGCTCTTAGGGGGGAGCAGTACTTC. Its protein is CASSFALRGEQYF.

This chain uses TRBV28 with TRBJ2-6; the D is unclear. Trimming pared 3 bases from V and 0 bases from J, leaving 12 bases between. CDR3 length equals 17 residues. Germline CDR1 and CDR2: MDHEN and SYDVKM. As DNA, the CDR3 is TGTGCCAGCAGTTTCTACCTCACTAACTCTGGGGCCAACGTCCTGACTTTC. This encodes CASSFYLTNSGANVLTF.

This clonotype was counted once. The V gene is TRBV6-2 or TRBV6-3, the J gene TRBJ2-5; D possibly corresponds to TRBD2 (6 bases). This CDR3 comprises 13 residues. With 7 bases removed from V and 3 bases from J, the gap between germline ends came to 12 bases. Germline lookup yields CDR1 MNHEY and CDR2 SVGEGT. This chain's CDR3 is CASKGSSEETQYF. The CDR3 coding sequence is TGTGCCAGCAAAGGGTCTAGCGAAGAGACCCAGTACTTC.

This chain links TRBV19 with TRBJ1-1; 7 bases map to TRBD1. The junction had 5 bases not matched to a gene; V was cut back by 3 bases and J by 1 base. The CDR3 length is 15 residues. Germline V CDR1 and CDR2: LNHDA, SQIVND (reference sequence). The CDR3 DNA follows: TGTGCCAGTAGTATCCCCCGGACAGGGAACACTGAAGCTTTCTTT. This gives the protein CASSIPRTGNTEAFF.